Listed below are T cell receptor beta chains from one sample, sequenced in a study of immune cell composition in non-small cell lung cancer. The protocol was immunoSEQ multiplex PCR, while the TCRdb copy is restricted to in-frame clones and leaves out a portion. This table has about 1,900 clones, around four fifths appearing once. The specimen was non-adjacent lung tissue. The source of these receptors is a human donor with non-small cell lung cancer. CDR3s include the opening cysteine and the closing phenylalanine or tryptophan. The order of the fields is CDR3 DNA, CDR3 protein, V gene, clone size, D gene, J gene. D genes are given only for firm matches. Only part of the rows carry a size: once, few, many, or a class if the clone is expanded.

CDR3 DNA: TGTGCCAGCTCACCAGTTGGCGGGGGCGAAGAGACCCAGTACTTC
CDR3 protein: CASSPVGGGEETQYF
V gene: TRBV18
clone size: -
D gene: -
J gene: TRBJ2-5

CDR3 DNA: TGTGCCAGCAGCGCAACTATCCATTATAAATACGAGCAGTACTTC
CDR3 protein: CASSATIHYKYEQYF
V gene: TRBV6-1
clone size: -
D gene: -
J gene: TRBJ2-7

CDR3 DNA: TGTGCCAGCAGATGGGGGGTAGGTCTGAGCAATCAGCCCCAGCATTTT
CDR3 protein: CASRWGVGLSNQPQHF
V gene: TRBV28
clone size: few
D gene: -
J gene: TRBJ1-5

CDR3 DNA: TGTGCCAGTAGTATCGGGACCGGGGGGGCCTCTAAGACCCAGTACTTC
CDR3 protein: CASSIGTGGASKTQYF
V gene: TRBV19
clone size: -
D gene: TRBD2
J gene: TRBJ2-5

CDR3 DNA: TGTGCCAGCAGCCACTCTGAGGGGGGGACCTACGAGCAGTACTTC
CDR3 protein: CASSHSEGGTYEQYF
V gene: TRBV5-4
clone size: -
D gene: -
J gene: TRBJ2-7

CDR3 DNA: TGTGCCAGCAGCGTGGCTAGCGGGAGCAATGAGCAGTTCTTC
CDR3 protein: CASSVASGSNEQFF
V gene: TRBV2
clone size: -
D gene: TRBD2
J gene: TRBJ2-1

CDR3 DNA: TGTGCCAGTAGTAGCCCAAGGGGGATGACGGATACGCAGTATTTT
CDR3 protein: CASSSPRGMTDTQYF
V gene: TRBV19
clone size: -
D gene: -
J gene: TRBJ2-3

CDR3 DNA: TGTGCCAGCCAAAACAGGGGAAATCAGCCCCAGCATTTT
CDR3 protein: CASQNRGNQPQHF
V gene: TRBV28
clone size: few
D gene: TRBD1
J gene: TRBJ1-5

CDR3 DNA: TGTGCCAGCAGCTTGGTGCAGGGGGCGCTGGGCACCGGGGAGCTGTTTTTT
CDR3 protein: CASSLVQGALGTGELFF
V gene: TRBV7-2
clone size: -
D gene: TRBD1
J gene: TRBJ2-2

CDR3 DNA: TGTGCCAGCAGTTTCGTTGGGGACAGGGCCTACGAGCAGTACTTC
CDR3 protein: CASSFVGDRAYEQYF
V gene: TRBV28
clone size: -
D gene: TRBD1
J gene: TRBJ2-7

CDR3 DNA: TGTGCCAGCAGCTTGACAGACGCCCCTGGAAACACCATATATTTT
CDR3 protein: CASSLTDAPGNTIYF
V gene: TRBV5-4
clone size: -
D gene: -
J gene: TRBJ1-3

CDR3 DNA: TGTGCCAGCAGCTTAGCGCTAGGGGGTTCCACCGGGGAGCTGTTTTTT
CDR3 protein: CASSLALGGSTGELFF
V gene: TRBV7-2
clone size: -
D gene: -
J gene: TRBJ2-2

CDR3 DNA: TGTGCCTGGAGTTTGACTAGCGGGGGGCAGGGCGAGCAGTACTTC
CDR3 protein: CAWSLTSGGQGEQYF
V gene: TRBV30
clone size: -
D gene: TRBD2
J gene: TRBJ2-7

CDR3 DNA: TGTGCCAGCAGCGTAGGTCAGGACTCCTACAATGAGCAGTTCTTC
CDR3 protein: CASSVGQDSYNEQFF
V gene: TRBV9
clone size: -
D gene: -
J gene: TRBJ2-1

CDR3 DNA: TGTGCCAGCAGCTCACTCCCCCCCGGGACAGGGATTTCCTCACGATCCTACGAGCAGTACTTC
CDR3 protein: CASSSLPPGTGISSRSYEQYF
V gene: TRBV7-6
clone size: -
D gene: TRBD1
J gene: TRBJ2-7

CDR3 DNA: TGTGCCATCAGTTTACAGGTGAACACCGGGGAGCTGTTTTTT
CDR3 protein: CAISLQVNTGELFF
V gene: TRBV10-3
clone size: -
D gene: -
J gene: TRBJ2-2

CDR3 DNA: TGTGCCAGCAGTGGTACCGGGGTCCGGGGGGAGCAGTACTTC
CDR3 protein: CASSGTGVRGEQYF
V gene: TRBV28
clone size: once
D gene: -
J gene: TRBJ2-7

CDR3 DNA: TGTGCCAGCAGTTCCCCCACTAGCGGGAGTTACGAGCAGTACTTC
CDR3 protein: CASSSPTSGSYEQYF
V gene: TRBV6-5
clone size: few
D gene: TRBD2
J gene: TRBJ2-7

CDR3 DNA: TGTGCCAGCCGTTCCCTCTGGGCCCCAGATACGCAGTATTTT
CDR3 protein: CASRSLWAPDTQYF
V gene: TRBV6-5
clone size: -
D gene: -
J gene: TRBJ2-3

CDR3 DNA: TGTGCCTGGAGTAACGGTGTCAGGAACAACAATGAAAAACTGTTTTTT
CDR3 protein: CAWSNGVRNNNEKLFF
V gene: TRBV30
clone size: -
D gene: -
J gene: TRBJ1-4

CDR3 DNA: TGTGCCAGCAGCCGAGACCCGAGCTCCTATAATTCACCCCTCCACTTT
CDR3 protein: CASSRDPSSYNSPLHF
V gene: TRBV4-2
clone size: -
D gene: -
J gene: TRBJ1-6

CDR3 DNA: TGTGCCAGCAGCTTGAATTGGGGCCTGCTAGGGGCCCAAGAGACCCAGTACTTC
CDR3 protein: CASSLNWGLLGAQETQYF
V gene: TRBV5-6
clone size: -
D gene: -
J gene: TRBJ2-5

CDR3 DNA: TGTGCCACCTCCCCGGGAATCGGGCAGTACTTC
CDR3 protein: CATSPGIGQYF
V gene: TRBV15
clone size: -
D gene: -
J gene: TRBJ2-7

CDR3 DNA: TGTGCCAGCAGCGTAGGCCACCCCGGCAACGGAGGCGAGCAGTACTTC
CDR3 protein: CASSVGHPGNGGEQYF
V gene: TRBV9
clone size: -
D gene: -
J gene: TRBJ2-7

CDR3 DNA: TGTGCCAGCAGCCGATCGACAGGGTGGAGCACAGATACGCAGTATTTT
CDR3 protein: CASSRSTGWSTDTQYF
V gene: TRBV4-2
clone size: -
D gene: TRBD1
J gene: TRBJ2-3

CDR3 DNA: TGTGCCTGGAGCCTAGGACAGGCTCTTTTACCCCAGCATTTT
CDR3 protein: CAWSLGQALLPQHF
V gene: TRBV30
clone size: -
D gene: TRBD1
J gene: TRBJ1-5

CDR3 DNA: TGCAGCGTTGAAGAGGGGCGAGCTTTCTTT
CDR3 protein: CSVEEGRAFF
V gene: TRBV29-1
clone size: few
D gene: -
J gene: TRBJ1-1

CDR3 DNA: TGTGCCAGCAGAGTAGGGGGATTGGACAATCAGCCCCAGCATTTT
CDR3 protein: CASRVGGLDNQPQHF
V gene: TRBV27
clone size: -
D gene: -
J gene: TRBJ1-5

CDR3 DNA: TGCGCCAGCAGCCGGGTCGTCGAGCCGGGACTAGAATCGGAGCAGTACTTC
CDR3 protein: CASSRVVEPGLESEQYF
V gene: TRBV4-3
clone size: -
D gene: TRBD2
J gene: TRBJ2-7

CDR3 DNA: TGTGCCAGCAGGACTGGGGTAGGGGGCCGACAGTTCTTC
CDR3 protein: CASRTGVGGRQFF
V gene: TRBV27
clone size: -
D gene: TRBD1
J gene: TRBJ2-1

CDR3 DNA: TGTGCCAGCTCACCCTTAAGCGAGGGAGGCGAGCAGTACTTC
CDR3 protein: CASSPLSEGGEQYF
V gene: TRBV18
clone size: -
D gene: -
J gene: TRBJ2-7

CDR3 DNA: TGTGCCAGCAGCCCCGGACTAGCGGGGCAGTTCTTC
CDR3 protein: CASSPGLAGQFF
V gene: TRBV7-8
clone size: -
D gene: TRBD2
J gene: TRBJ2-1

CDR3 DNA: TGTGCCTGGCGTCAGGGGGCGGAGAGTGGCTACACCTTC
CDR3 protein: CAWRQGAESGYTF
V gene: TRBV30
clone size: few
D gene: TRBD1
J gene: TRBJ1-2

CDR3 DNA: TGTGCCAGCAGCCTGAGTCCTTTTAGCACAGATACGCAGTATTTT
CDR3 protein: CASSLSPFSTDTQYF
V gene: TRBV7-2
clone size: -
D gene: -
J gene: TRBJ2-3

CDR3 DNA: TGCGCCAGCAGCTTGGGACACCGGAACACCGGGGAGCTGTTTTTT
CDR3 protein: CASSLGHRNTGELFF
V gene: TRBV5-1
clone size: -
D gene: -
J gene: TRBJ2-2

CDR3 DNA: TGTGCCAGCAGCCCCGTCCGAAGGGGAAGTTCACCCCTCCACTTT
CDR3 protein: CASSPVRRGSSPLHF
V gene: TRBV7-2
clone size: few
D gene: -
J gene: TRBJ1-6

CDR3 DNA: TGCGCCAGCAGTGAGACGGGAATTAGAGATACGCAGTATTTT
CDR3 protein: CASSETGIRDTQYF
V gene: TRBV10-1
clone size: -
D gene: -
J gene: TRBJ2-3

CDR3 DNA: TGTGCCAGCAGCCCTATTCGGGGGACCGCCGGGGAGCTGTTTTTT
CDR3 protein: CASSPIRGTAGELFF
V gene: TRBV7-2
clone size: -
D gene: -
J gene: TRBJ2-2

CDR3 DNA: TGTGCCAGCAGCTTAGGGGCTAGCGGATCAGATACGCAGTATTTT
CDR3 protein: CASSLGASGSDTQYF
V gene: TRBV7-9
clone size: -
D gene: TRBD2
J gene: TRBJ2-3

CDR3 DNA: TGTGCCAGCAGCCCTTGGGACAGCTCTATAGGTATTGGGGAGCTGTTTTTT
CDR3 protein: CASSPWDSSIGIGELFF
V gene: TRBV7-8
clone size: -
D gene: TRBD1
J gene: TRBJ2-2

CDR3 DNA: TGTGCCAGCAGCAAAAGGAGGACAGGGGAGGTGAACATTCAGTACTTC
CDR3 protein: CASSKRRTGEVNIQYF
V gene: TRBV21-1
clone size: once
D gene: -
J gene: TRBJ2-4